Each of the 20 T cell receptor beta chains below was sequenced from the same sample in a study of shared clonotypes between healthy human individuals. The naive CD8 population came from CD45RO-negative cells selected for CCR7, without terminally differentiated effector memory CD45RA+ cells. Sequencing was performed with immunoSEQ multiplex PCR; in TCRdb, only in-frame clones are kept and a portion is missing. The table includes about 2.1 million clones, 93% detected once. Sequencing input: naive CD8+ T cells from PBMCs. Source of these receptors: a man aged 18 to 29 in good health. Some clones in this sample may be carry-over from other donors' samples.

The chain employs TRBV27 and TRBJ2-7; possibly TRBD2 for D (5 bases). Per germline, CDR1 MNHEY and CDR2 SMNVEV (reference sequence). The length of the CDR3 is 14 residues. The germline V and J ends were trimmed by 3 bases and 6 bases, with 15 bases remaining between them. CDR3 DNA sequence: TGTGCCAGCAGTTTCTTAAGCACTAGTTCCGAGCAGTACTTC. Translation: CASSFLSTSSEQYF.

The CDR3 sequence is CASRGRDTGELFF. CDR3 bases: TGTGCCAGCAGGGGACGAGACACCGGGGAGCTGTTTTTT. This rearrangement joins TRBV11-3 to TRBJ2-2; D tentatively fits TRBD1 or TRBD2 (5 bases each). The CDR3 has 13 residues. Germline values: CDR1 SGHNT, CDR2 YENEEA. V was shortened by 6 bases and J by 3 bases, with 8 bases between the two germline ends. The full variable domain, completed using reference TRBV11-3 and TRBJ2-2, is EAGVVQSPRYKIIEKKQPVAFWCNPISGHNTLYWYLQNLGQGPELLIRYENEEAVDDSQLPKDRFSAERLKGVDSTLKIQPAELGDSAVYLCASRGRDTGELFFGEGSRLTVL.

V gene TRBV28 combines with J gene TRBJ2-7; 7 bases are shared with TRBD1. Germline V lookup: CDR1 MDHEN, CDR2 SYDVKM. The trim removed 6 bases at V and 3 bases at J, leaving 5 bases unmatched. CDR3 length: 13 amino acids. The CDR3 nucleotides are TGTGCCAGCAGCTTCGGACAGGACTACGAGCAGTACTTC. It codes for CASSFGQDYEQYF. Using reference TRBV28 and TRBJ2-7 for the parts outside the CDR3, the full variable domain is DVKVTQSSRYLVKRTGEKVFLECVQDMDHENMFWYRQDPGLGLRLIYFSYDVKMKEKGDIPEGYSVSREKKERFSLILESASTNQTSMYLCASSFGQDYEQYFGPGTRLTVT.

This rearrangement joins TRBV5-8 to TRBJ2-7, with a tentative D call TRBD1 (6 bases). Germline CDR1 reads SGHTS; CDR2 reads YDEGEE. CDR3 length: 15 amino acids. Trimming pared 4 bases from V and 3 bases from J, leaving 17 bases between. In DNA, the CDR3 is TGTGCCAGCAGCCCCCGGCTAATCAGGGGCTACGAGCAGTACTTC. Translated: CASSPRLIRGYEQYF. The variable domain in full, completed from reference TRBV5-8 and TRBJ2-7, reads EAGVTQSPTHLIKTRGQQATLRCSPISGHTSVYWYQQALGLGLQFLLWYDEGEERNRGNFPPRFSGRQFPNYSSELNVNALELEDSALYLCASSPRLIRGYEQYFGPGTRLTVT.

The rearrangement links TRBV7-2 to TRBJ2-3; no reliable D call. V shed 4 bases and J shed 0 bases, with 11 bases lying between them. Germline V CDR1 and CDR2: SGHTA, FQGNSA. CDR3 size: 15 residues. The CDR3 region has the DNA TGTGCCAGCAGCTATTATTTGGGGAGCACAGATACGCAGTATTTT. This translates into CASSYYLGSTDTQYF.

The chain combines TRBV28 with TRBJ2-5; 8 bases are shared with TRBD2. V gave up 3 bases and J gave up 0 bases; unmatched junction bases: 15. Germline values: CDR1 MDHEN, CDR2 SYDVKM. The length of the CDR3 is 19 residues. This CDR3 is CASSFPLGVAGMDQETQYF. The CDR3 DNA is TGTGCCAGCAGTTTCCCCTTAGGGGTAGCGGGGATGGACCAAGAGACCCAGTACTTC.

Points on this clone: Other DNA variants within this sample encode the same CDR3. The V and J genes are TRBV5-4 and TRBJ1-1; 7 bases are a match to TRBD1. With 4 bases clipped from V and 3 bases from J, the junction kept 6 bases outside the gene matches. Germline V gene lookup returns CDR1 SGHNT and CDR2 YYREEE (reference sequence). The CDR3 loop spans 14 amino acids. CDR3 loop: CASSLGTVDTEAFF. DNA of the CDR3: TGTGCCAGCAGCCTGGGGACAGTTGACACTGAAGCTTTCTTT.

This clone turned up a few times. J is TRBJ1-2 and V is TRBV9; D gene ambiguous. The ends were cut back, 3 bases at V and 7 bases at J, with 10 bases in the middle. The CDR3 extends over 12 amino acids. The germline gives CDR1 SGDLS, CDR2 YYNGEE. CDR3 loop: CASSAESAGYTF. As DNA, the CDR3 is TGTGCCAGCAGCGCCGAGTCGGCTGGCTACACCTTC.

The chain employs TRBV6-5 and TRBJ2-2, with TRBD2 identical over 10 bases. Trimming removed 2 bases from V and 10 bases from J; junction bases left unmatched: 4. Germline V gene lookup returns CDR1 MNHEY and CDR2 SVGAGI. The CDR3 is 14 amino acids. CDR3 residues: CASSYGLAELELFF. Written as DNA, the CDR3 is TGTGCCAGCAGTTACGGACTAGCGGAATTGGAGCTGTTTTTT.

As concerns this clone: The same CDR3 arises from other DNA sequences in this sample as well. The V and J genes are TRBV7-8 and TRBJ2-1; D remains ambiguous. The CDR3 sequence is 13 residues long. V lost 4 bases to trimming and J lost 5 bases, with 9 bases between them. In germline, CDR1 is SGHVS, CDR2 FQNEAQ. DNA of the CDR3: TGTGCCAGCAGCTCAAGGACCGACAATGAGCAGTTCTTC. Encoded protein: CASSSRTDNEQFF.

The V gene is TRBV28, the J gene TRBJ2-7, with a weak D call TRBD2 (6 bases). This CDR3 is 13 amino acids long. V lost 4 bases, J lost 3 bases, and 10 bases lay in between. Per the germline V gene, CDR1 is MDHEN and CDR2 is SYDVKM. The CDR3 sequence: CASSSAGNYEQYF. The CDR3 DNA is TGTGCCAGCAGTTCTGCGGGGAACTACGAGCAGTACTTC. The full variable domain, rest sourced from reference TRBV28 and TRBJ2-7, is DVKVTQSSRYLVKRTGEKVFLECVQDMDHENMFWYRQDPGLGLRLIYFSYDVKMKEKGDIPEGYSVSREKKERFSLILESASTNQTSMYLCASSSAGNYEQYFGPGTRLTVT.

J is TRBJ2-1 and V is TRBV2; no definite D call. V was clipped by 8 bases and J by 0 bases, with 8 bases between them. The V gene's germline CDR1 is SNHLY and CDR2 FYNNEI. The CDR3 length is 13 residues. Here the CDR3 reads CASQSLSYNEQFF. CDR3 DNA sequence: TGTGCCAGCCAATCACTCTCCTACAATGAGCAGTTCTTC.

The CDR3 bases are TGTGCCAGCAGGGGAAACAGGGGCACTAATGAAAAACTGTTTTTT. It is translated as CASRGNRGTNEKLFF. The chain links TRBV28 to TRBJ1-4; 7 nucleotides match TRBD1. Germline lookup yields CDR1 MDHEN and CDR2 SYDVKM. There are 15 residues in the CDR3. V lost 6 bases to trimming and J lost 2 bases; unmatched junction nucleotides: 6.

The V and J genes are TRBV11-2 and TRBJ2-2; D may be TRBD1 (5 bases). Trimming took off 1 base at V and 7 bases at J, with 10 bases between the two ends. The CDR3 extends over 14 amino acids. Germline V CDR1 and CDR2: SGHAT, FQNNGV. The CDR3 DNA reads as TGTGCCAGCAGCTTAGGGGGCCCCTACGGGGAGCTGTTTTTT. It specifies CASSLGGPYGELFF.

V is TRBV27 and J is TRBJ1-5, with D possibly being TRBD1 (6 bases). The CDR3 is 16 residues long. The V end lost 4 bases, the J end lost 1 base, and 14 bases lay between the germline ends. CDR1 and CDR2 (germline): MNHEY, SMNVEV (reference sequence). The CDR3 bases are TGTGCCAGCAGTTCCGGACAGCTTCAAAGCAATCAGCCCCAGCATTTT. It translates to CASSSGQLQSNQPQHF.

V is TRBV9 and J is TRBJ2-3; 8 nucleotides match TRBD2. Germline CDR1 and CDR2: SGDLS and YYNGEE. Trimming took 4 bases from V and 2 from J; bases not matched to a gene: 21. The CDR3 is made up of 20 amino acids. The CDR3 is CASSLKAGAQEVGYTDTQYF. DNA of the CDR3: TGTGCCAGCAGCCTCAAAGCGGGGGCGCAGGAAGTCGGGTACACAGATACGCAGTATTTT. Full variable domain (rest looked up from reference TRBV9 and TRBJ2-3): DSGVTQTPKHLITATGQRVTLRCSPRSGDLSVYWYQQSLDQGLQFLIQYYNGEERAKGNILERFSAQQFPDLHSELNLSSLELGDSALYFCASSLKAGAQEVGYTDTQYFGPGTRLTVL.

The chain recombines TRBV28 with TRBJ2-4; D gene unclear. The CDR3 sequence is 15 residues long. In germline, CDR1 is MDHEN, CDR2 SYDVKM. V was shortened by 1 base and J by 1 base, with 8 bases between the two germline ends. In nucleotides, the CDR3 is TGTGCCAGCAGTTTATATCAGGCCGCCAAAAACATTCAGTACTTC. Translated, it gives CASSLYQAAKNIQYF. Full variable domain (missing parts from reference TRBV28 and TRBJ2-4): DVKVTQSSRYLVKRTGEKVFLECVQDMDHENMFWYRQDPGLGLRLIYFSYDVKMKEKGDIPEGYSVSREKKERFSLILESASTNQTSMYLCASSLYQAAKNIQYFGAGTRLSVL.

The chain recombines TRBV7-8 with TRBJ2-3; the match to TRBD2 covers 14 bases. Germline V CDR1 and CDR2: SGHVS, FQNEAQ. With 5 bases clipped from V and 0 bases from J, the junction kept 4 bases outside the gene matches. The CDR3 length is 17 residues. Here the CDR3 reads CASSPGLAGASTDTQYF. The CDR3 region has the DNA TGTGCCAGCAGCCCGGGACTAGCGGGGGCTAGCACAGATACGCAGTATTTT.

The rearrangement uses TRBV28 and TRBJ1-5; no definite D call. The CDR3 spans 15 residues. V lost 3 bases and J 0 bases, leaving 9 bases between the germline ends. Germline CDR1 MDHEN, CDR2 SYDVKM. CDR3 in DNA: TGTGCCAGCAGTTTGGACTTCGATAGCAATCAGCCCCAGCATTTT. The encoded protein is CASSLDFDSNQPQHF.

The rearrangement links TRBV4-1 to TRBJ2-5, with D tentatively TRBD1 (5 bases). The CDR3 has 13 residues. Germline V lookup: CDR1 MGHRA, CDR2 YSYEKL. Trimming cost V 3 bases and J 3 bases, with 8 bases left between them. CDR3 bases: TGCGCCAGCAGCCACGACAGAGAAGAGACCCAGTACTTC. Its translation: CASSHDREETQYF.